These T cell receptor beta chains were read from a single sample in a study of cytomegalovirus exposure and HLA in healthy donors. TCRdb's copy holds only in-frame clones and misses some; the assay was immunoSEQ multiplex PCR. Here the sample spans about 150,000 clones, 64% being singletons. The sequenced sample consisted of PBMCs. All receptors come from a woman aged 25-40 years in good health and CMV-seropositive. Each CDR3 is given with its conserved first and last residue. The D gene is left open where the match is weak. A row's size may be missing; if present it is once, few, many or a size class.

D,size,J,V,DNA,CDR3
.,.,TRBJ2-1,TRBV15,TGTGCCACCAGCAGAGGAAGGAGCTCCTACAATGAGCAGTTCTTC,CATSRGRSSYNEQFF
TRBD1,.,TRBJ2-3,TRBV19,TGTGCCAGTAGTATCTACAGGGGGCGCACAGATACGCAGTATTTT,CASSIYRGRTDTQYF
.,.,TRBJ2-2,TRBV30,TGTGCCTGGAGTAGCGGTACGAACACCGGGGAGCTGTTTTTT,CAWSSGTNTGELFF
.,.,TRBJ1-4,TRBV11-3,TGTGCCAGCAGCTTAGGGGGCGTAACTAATGAAAAACTGTTTTTT,CASSLGGVTNEKLFF
TRBD1,.,TRBJ2-5,TRBV6-6,TGTGCCAGCAGCTCCGCCCAGGGGGCAAGGGAGACCCAGTACTTC,CASSSAQGARETQYF
TRBD1,medium-sized,TRBJ1-1,TRBV11-1,TGTGCCAGCAGCTCAGGGGGAACTGAAGCTTTCTTT,CASSSGGTEAFF
TRBD1,few,TRBJ2-7,TRBV7-8,TGTGCCAGCAGCCATCACCGGGACAGGGGGCCCTACGAGCAGTACTTC,CASSHHRDRGPYEQYF
TRBD2,few,TRBJ2-2,TRBV6-5,TGTGCCAGCCGGACGGGGGGAACGAACACCGGGGAGCTGTTTTTT,CASRTGGTNTGELFF
TRBD1,.,TRBJ1-6,TRBV5-1,TGCGCCAGCAGCGGGACAGGCCTCGGGGATTCACCCCTCCACTTT,CASSGTGLGDSPLHF
.,.,TRBJ1-5,TRBV6-6,TGTGCCAGCAGTGGCGGGATTAGCAATCAGCCCCAGCATTTT,CASSGGISNQPQHF
TRBD1,.,TRBJ2-7,TRBV15,TGTGCCACCAGCAGCCGACAGGGTCGCTACGAGCAGTACTTC,CATSSRQGRYEQYF
TRBD1,.,TRBJ1-5,TRBV9,TGTGCCAGCAGCGGGGGATGCCGACAGGGTAGCAATCAGCCCCAGCATTTT,CASSGGCRQGSNQPQHF
TRBD1,few,TRBJ2-5,TRBV29-1,TGCAGCGTGACAGGGCTGAAGGAGACCCAGTACTTC,CSVTGLKETQYF
.,.,TRBJ2-5,TRBV7-9,TGTGCCAGCAGCTTTACCGACAGGCAAGAGACCCAGTACTTC,CASSFTDRQETQYF
.,.,TRBJ2-5,TRBV10-1,TGCGCCAGCAGTGAGTCTACCGCGGAGACCCAGTACTTC,CASSESTAETQYF
.,few,TRBJ2-1,TRBV2,TGTGCCAGCAGTGGCAATAGATACAATGAGCAGTTCTTC,CASSGNRYNEQFF
TRBD1,.,TRBJ1-6,TRBV6-5,TGTGCCAGCAGGGCCACCGGGACAGTCTATTCACCCCTCCACTTT,CASRATGTVYSPLHF
TRBD2,once,TRBJ2-3,TRBV9,TGTGCCAGCAGCGTAGGGCCAGCGGGGACGCAGTATTTT,CASSVGPAGTQYF
.,medium-sized,TRBJ1-5,TRBV6-1,TGTGCCAGCGAGGCCGGTTATAGCAATCAGCCCCAGCATTTT,CASEAGYSNQPQHF
TRBD1,.,TRBJ2-1,TRBV5-1,TGCGCCAGCAGCATGGCCGGGACAGGGGTGGCTGAGCAGTTCTTC,CASSMAGTGVAEQFF
.,once,TRBJ1-2,TRBV5-8,TGTGCCAGCACCAGGACACCGACTAACTATGGCTACACCTTC,CASTRTPTNYGYTF
.,.,TRBJ1-1,TRBV29-1,TGCAGCGTCCTCCGGAGTTCTGAAGCTTTCTTT,CSVLRSSEAFF
TRBD1,few,TRBJ1-5,TRBV15,TGTGCCACCAGCAGGACAGGGTGGATGAACAATCAGCCCCAGCATTTT,CATSRTGWMNNQPQHF
TRBD1,.,TRBJ1-4,TRBV28,TGTGCCAGCAAAAGGGGGCCCGGTGAAAAACTGTTTTTT,CASKRGPGEKLFF
.,.,TRBJ2-2,TRBV6-1,TGTGCCAGCAGTATTAGGGGCGGTGGGACCGGGGAGCTGTTTTTT,CASSIRGGGTGELFF
.,.,TRBJ1-5,TRBV7-9,TGTGCCAGCAGCCTAGAGGGTCAGGGTATCATGGGCAATCAGCCCCAGCATTTT,CASSLEGQGIMGNQPQHF
TRBD2,.,TRBJ2-1,TRBV18,TGTGCCAGCTCACCACAGCGGGACTCCTACAATGAGCAGTTCTTC,CASSPQRDSYNEQFF
TRBD1,.,TRBJ1-5,TRBV29-1,TGCAGCGGGGGGGACAGGGACCAGCCCCAGCATTTT,CSGGDRDQPQHF